One sample yielded the 17 T cell receptor beta chains listed below, sequenced in a study of blood T cell repertoires in COVID-19. Data came from immunoSEQ multiplex PCR; TCRdb stores just in-frame clones and leaves some out. The data show tens of thousands of clones, approximately 83% seen once. Input material: peripheral blood. The receptors come from a middle-aged man with COVID-19, enrolled during active disease.

The V gene is TRBV10-2, the J gene TRBJ2-1; 10 bases are shared with TRBD2. Germline values: CDR1 WSHSY, CDR2 SAAADI. V gave up 10 bases and J gave up 7 bases; unmatched junction bases: 7. This CDR3 spans 13 amino acids. The CDR3 protein is CATLAGGANEQFF. The CDR3 coding sequence is TGCGCCACCTTAGCGGGGGGCGCGAATGAGCAGTTCTTC.

The rearrangement uses TRBV4-2 and TRBJ1-3; 9 bases align to TRBD1. This CDR3 has 16 residues. V gave up 4 bases and J gave up 8 bases; unmatched junction bases: 12. Germline CDR1 is LGHNA and CDR2 is YNFKEQ. The DNA for the CDR3 is TGTGCCAGCAGCCCTCAGGGGACAGGGCGTGGGGACACCATATATTTT. Translating it yields CASSPQGTGRGDTIYF.

This clone came up once. The chain links TRBV3-1 (or the pseudogene TRBV3-2) to TRBJ1-6; D is unresolved. V lost 4 bases and J lost 4, with 11 bases in between. Germline V gene sequence: CDR1 LGHDT, CDR2 YNNKEL (reference sequence). The CDR3 contains 15 residues. The CDR3 loop is CASSPDMAYNSPLHF. The CDR3 nucleotides read TGTGCCAGCAGCCCCGACATGGCGTATAATTCACCCCTCCACTTT.

V and J are TRBV2 and TRBJ1-1; D possibly corresponds to TRBD1 (5 bases). V gave up 3 bases and J gave up 5 bases, with 10 bases separating them. Germline lookup yields CDR1 SNHLY and CDR2 FYNNEI. CDR3 length: 13 residues. The CDR3 sequence: CASSDQGWTEAFF. CDR3 coding DNA: TGTGCCAGCAGTGACCAGGGATGGACTGAAGCTTTCTTT.

The J gene is TRBJ2-1, the V gene TRBV11-2, with 9 bases lining up with TRBD2. CDR3 size: 17 residues. Trimming at V came to 1 base and at J to 0 bases, leaving 4 bases not matched to a gene. Germline CDR1 SGHAT, CDR2 FQNNGV. The CDR3 nucleotides are TGTGCCAGCAGCTTAGTGGGAGCGGGGGGCTCCTACAATGAGCAGTTCTTC. Protein: CASSLVGAGGSYNEQFF. The full variable domain, in which reference TRBV11-2 and TRBJ2-1 provide the parts outside the CDR3, is EAGVAQSPRYKIIEKRQSVAFWCNPISGHATLYWYQQILGQGPKLLIQFQNNGVVDDSQLPKDRFSAERLKGVDSTLKIQPAKLEDSAVYLCASSLVGAGGSYNEQFFGPGTRLTVL.

The V and J genes are TRBV7-9 and TRBJ2-7, with TRBD1 as a possible D gene (5 bases). The CDR3 length is 15 residues. The germline V and J ends were trimmed by 0 bases and 2 bases, with 11 bases remaining between them. CDR1 is SEHNR, CDR2 FQNEAQ, per germline (reference sequence). CDR3 bases: TGTGCCAGCAGCTTAGCGGGGCATCTCACCTACGAGCAGTACTTC. It codes for CASSLAGHLTYEQYF.

The chain carries TRBV29-1 and TRBJ2-6; no firm D call. Trimming stripped 6 bases from V and 0 bases from J, with 9 bases between. Germline V gene lookup returns CDR1 SQVTM and CDR2 ANQGSEA. This CDR3 is built from 14 residues. The CDR3 reads CSVLQSSGANVLTF. The CDR3 coding sequence is TGCAGCGTCCTACAGAGCTCTGGGGCCAACGTCCTGACTTTC.

V usage is TRBV23-1 and J usage is TRBJ2-1; 12 bases line up with TRBD1. TRBV23-1 is classed as an ORF, of uncertain function. V lost 3 bases and J lost 4; bases outside the gene matches: 10. This CDR3 contains 18 residues. Written as DNA, the CDR3 is TGCGCCAGCAGTCACTCATCCCCGGGACAGGGGGCTTACAATGAGCAGTTCTTC. Translating gives CASSHSSPGQGAYNEQFF.

The chain combines TRBV6-2 or TRBV6-3 with TRBJ1-2; D might be TRBD1 (5 bases). The CDR3 length is 17 residues. The V end lost 2 bases, the J end lost 4 bases, and 20 bases lay between the germline ends. Germline lookup yields CDR1 MNHEY and CDR2 SVGEGT. The CDR3 reads CASSYEDNLLPAYGYTF. The CDR3 bases are TGTGCCAGCAGTTACGAGGACAATCTCCTCCCGGCCTATGGCTACACCTTC.

This clone was counted a single time. The CDR3 DNA follows: TGTGCCACCCGGGGGGGGGCCTCCTACGAGCAGTACTTC. It translates to CATRGGASYEQYF. V and J are TRBV10-3 and TRBJ2-7; TRBD2 agrees at 8 bases. The CDR3 extends over 13 amino acids. From germline, CDR1 is ENHRY and CDR2 SYGVKD. The V and J ends lost 10 bases and 0 bases, in that order; junction bases with no gene match: 5.

V and J are TRBV2 and TRBJ2-1, with D possibly matching TRBD2 (5 bases). The CDR3 is 14 amino acids. The V gene lost 4 bases and the J gene lost 4 bases, with 11 bases spanning the gap. The germline V gene encodes CDR1 SNHLY and CDR2 FYNNEI. The CDR3 DNA is TGTGCCAGCAGTGGGAAACGGGGATACAATGAGCAGTTCTTC. It specifies CASSGKRGYNEQFF.

This clone was found once. This chain connects TRBV5-5 to TRBJ2-5; 7 bases match TRBD2. Germline-derived CDR1 and CDR2 are SGHKS and YYEKEE (reference sequence). V shed 3 bases, J shed 5 bases, and the junction held 1 base outside the gene matches. The CDR3 has 12 residues. The CDR3 bases are TGTGCCAGCAGCTGGGAGGGTGAGACCCAGTACTTC. Translation: CASSWEGETQYF.

The chain combines TRBV30 with TRBJ2-5; 12 bases are shared with TRBD2. This CDR3 has 15 residues. The J segment lost 1 base and the V segment lost 4 bases, leaving 4 bases of the junction unmatched. Germline CDR1 is GTSNPN and CDR2 is SVGIG (reference sequence). CDR3 in amino acids: CAWTSGGAFQETQYF. In DNA form, the CDR3 reads TGTGCCTGGACTAGCGGGGGGGCCTTCCAAGAGACCCAGTACTTC.

The chain couples TRBV30 to TRBJ2-6, with 8 bases that match TRBD1. The CDR3 is 15 amino acids. The trim removed 4 bases at V and 3 bases at J, leaving 5 bases unmatched. Germline values: CDR1 GTSNPN, CDR2 SVGIG (reference sequence). Here the CDR3 DNA reads TGTGCCTGGACAGGGGGCGCGGGTGGGGCCAACGTCCTGACTTTC. Its protein product is CAWTGGAGGANVLTF.

The chain uses TRBV30 and TRBJ2-7; TRBD2 aligns across 11 bases. The germline V gene encodes CDR1 GTSNPN and CDR2 SVGIG (reference sequence). The CDR3 runs to 13 residues. CDR3 coding DNA: TGTGCTGGGGGACTAGCGGACAACTACGAGCAGTACTTC. The encoded protein is CAGGLADNYEQYF.

The rearrangement links TRBV19 to TRBJ2-5; 7 nucleotides align to TRBD1. The CDR3 has 15 residues. Trimming at V came to 6 bases and at J to 6 bases, leaving 13 bases not matched to a gene. Germline V gene lookup returns CDR1 LNHDA and CDR2 SQIVND (reference sequence). In DNA, the CDR3 is TGTGCCAGTAGAGTCACCGGGACAGACATCCAGACCCAGTACTTC. This gives the protein CASRVTGTDIQTQYF. Full variable domain (missing parts from reference TRBV19 and TRBJ2-5): DGGITQSPKYLFRKEGQNVTLSCEQNLNHDAMYWYRQDPGQGLRLIYYSQIVNDFQKGDIAEGYSVSREKKESFPLTVTSAQKNPTAFYLCASRVTGTDIQTQYFGPGTRLLVL.

The rearrangement links TRBV12-3 or TRBV12-4 to TRBJ1-2; no reliable D call. The CDR3 loop spans 13 amino acids. V lost 3 bases, J lost 8 bases, and 13 bases lay in between. In DNA form, the CDR3 reads TGTGCCAGCAGTTTCACCGGGGTGGGGGGCTACACCTTC. Amino acid sequence: CASSFTGVGGYTF.